The next 6 T cell receptor beta chains were all read from a single sample in a study of cytomegalovirus exposure and HLA in healthy donors. Vbeta (60) and Jbeta (13) primers were used in the PCR. Data came from immunoSEQ multiplex PCR; TCRdb stores just in-frame clones and leaves some out. This sample has roughly 100,000 clones; roughly four fifths occur once, and the top ten carry approximately 7.7%. Sequences were obtained from PBMCs. The receptors shown here come from a female donor in good health and CMV-seronegative.

A remark on this clone: Relative to the germline gene, one junction end is altered; a read error may explain this. The chain joins TRBV7-9 to TRBJ2-3; D is unclear. Germline loops: CDR1 SEHNR, CDR2 FQNEAQ (reference sequence). The CDR3 has 11 residues. DNA of the CDR3: TGTTCCAGCAGCCCCCAAGATACGCAGTATTTT. It translates to CSSSPQDTQYF.

The chain employs TRBV6-5 and TRBJ1-2; D uncertain. Germline CDR1 reads MNHEY; CDR2 reads SVGAGI. CDR3 size: 11 residues. V dropped 5 bases and J dropped 8 bases, with 9 bases sitting between them. The CDR3 nucleotides read TGTGCCAGCAGTGAAGGCGGCGGCTACACCTTC. Protein sequence: CASSEGGGYTF.

The genes are TRBV7-9 and TRBJ2-7, with 10 bases lining up with TRBD2. Per germline, CDR1 SEHNR and CDR2 FQNEAQ (reference sequence). This CDR3 region has 15 residues. J lost 3 bases, V lost 6 bases, and 8 bases had no gene match. The CDR3 protein is CASRELAGANYEQYF. The CDR3 coding sequence is TGTGCCAGCAGGGAGCTAGCGGGGGCAAACTACGAGCAGTACTTC.

In regard to this clone: Additional DNA sequences in this sample encode the identical CDR3. The V call is TRBV7-2, the J call TRBJ2-1; TRBD2 matches at 8 bases. The V and J ends lost 5 bases and 4 bases, in that order; junction bases with no gene match: 7. The germline V gene encodes CDR1 SGHTA and CDR2 FQGNSA. The CDR3 loop spans 15 amino acids. CDR3 region: CASSQTSGPYNEQFF. The CDR3 nucleotides are TGTGCCAGCAGCCAAACTAGCGGTCCTTACAATGAGCAGTTCTTC.

This chain connects TRBV6-5 to TRBJ2-1; 11 positions agree with TRBD2. The CDR3 spans 16 residues. The V segment lost 4 bases and the J segment 3 bases; nucleotides outside the gene matches: 5. Germline values: CDR1 MNHEY, CDR2 SVGAGI. The CDR3 nucleotides are TGTGCCAGCAGTTCCACGGGACTAGCGGTCTACAATGAGCAGTTCTTC. Amino acid sequence: CASSSTGLAVYNEQFF.

This clone was seen just once. This rearrangement joins TRBV5-1 to TRBJ2-7; 9 nucleotides match TRBD2. The germline gives CDR1 SGHRS, CDR2 YFSETQ. This CDR3 is built from 14 residues. V gave up 1 base and J gave up 5 bases; unmatched junction bases: 4. In DNA, the CDR3 is TGCGCCAGCAGCTTGCCAGCGGGGGGCCACGAGCAGTACTTC. The encoded protein is CASSLPAGGHEQYF.